What follows is one T cell receptor (beta chain) and its context. Its target is not known. The data were taken from a study of post-analysis software for immune sequencing data. Overall study findings and caveats: In patients, TRBV5-6, TRBV5-1 and TRBV20-1 belonged to five TRBV segments found more frequently than in controls. Multiple sclerosis patients had significantly lower normalized Chao1 diversity than controls.

Germline CDR1 SNHLY, CDR2 FYNNEI. With 0 bases removed from V and 4 bases from J, the gap between germline ends came to 10 bases. The CDR3 spans 15 residues. Incorporated into the TCR beta cDNA libraries were unique molecular identifiers, which served to reduce PCR and sequencing biases. TCRdb itself ran the PCR reads through MiXCR, one entry per CDR3 protein. This table has almost 700,000 distinct CDR3 sequences, approximately 60% appearing once. The sequenced material came from blood. The source is a girl aged 2 to 10 with multiple sclerosis. The chain joins TRBV2 to TRBJ2-1; D might be TRBD1 or TRBD2, each matching 5 bases. The CDR3 is CASSEASGPYNEQFF. The CDR3 DNA sequence: TGTGCCAGCAGTGAAGCGTCGGGGCCTTACAATGAGCAGTTCTTC.